These 23 T cell receptor beta chains were sequenced from one sample in a study of Tregs in tolerant kidney transplant recipients. The method was immunoSEQ multiplex PCR; TCRdb's version includes in-frame clones alone and lacks a portion of them. Found here are about 78,000 clones, approximately 90% of them singletons; the top ten hold about 0.36%. The input for sequencing was Tregs from blood, taken before the transplant. These receptors were collected from a human donor who received a combined kidney and bone marrow transplant.

This clone was recorded only once. This chain connects TRBV6-5 to TRBJ2-1; 7 bases align to TRBD1. The length of the CDR3 is 15 residues. Trimming at V came to 6 bases and at J to 3 bases, leaving 8 bases not matched to a gene. The V gene's germline CDR1 is MNHEY and CDR2 SVGAGI. The CDR3 DNA sequence: TGTGCCAGCAGCAGAGGGGGCTTGAACTACAATGAGCAGTTCTTC. Translating gives CASSRGGLNYNEQFF.

The chain joins TRBV19 to TRBJ1-1; TRBD1 matches at 7 bases. CDR1 and CDR2 (germline): LNHDA, SQIVND (reference sequence). Trimming removed 6 bases from V and 5 bases from J; junction bases left unmatched: 12. The CDR3 totals 15 residues. CDR3 sequence (DNA): TGTGCCAGTAGGATCTACAGGGGTGGGATAACTGAAGCTTTCTTT. Protein: CASRIYRGGITEAFF.

The V gene is TRBV27, the J gene TRBJ2-1, with 15 bases lining up with TRBD2. J lost 7 bases, V lost 6 bases, and 7 bases had no gene match. Per germline, CDR1 MNHEY and CDR2 SMNVEV (reference sequence). The CDR3 extends over 16 amino acids. The CDR3 spells CASSRKGLAGGNEQFF. The CDR3 DNA sequence: TGTGCCAGCAGCCGTAAGGGACTAGCGGGAGGAAATGAGCAGTTCTTC.

The chain links TRBV4-1 to TRBJ2-4, with 12 bases lining up with TRBD2. This CDR3 region has 20 residues. CDR1 and CDR2 (germline): MGHRA, YSYEKL. The J segment lost 2 bases and the V segment lost 4 bases, leaving 15 bases of the junction unmatched. In nucleotides, the CDR3 is TGCGCCAGCAGCCGAACAGGACTAGCGGGATCGTCGGGGACCAAAAACATTCAGTACTTC. Protein sequence: CASSRTGLAGSSGTKNIQYF.

The V and J genes are TRBV27 and TRBJ1-1; no definite D call. Germline values: CDR1 MNHEY, CDR2 SMNVEV (reference sequence). This CDR3 region has 15 residues. Between the trimmed V and J ends, which lost 0 bases and 3 bases, there was a span of 11 bases. CDR3: CASSLSSSWDTEAFF. CDR3 nucleotides: TGTGCCAGCAGTTTATCAAGCAGCTGGGACACTGAAGCTTTCTTT.

The chain employs TRBV19 and TRBJ2-5; a weak D match, TRBD1 (6 bases). The J call may be mistaken, given a closer DNA end match to TRBJ2-7. CDR1 and CDR2 (germline): LNHDA, SQIVND (reference sequence). CDR3 length equals 14 residues. The DNA for the CDR3 is TGTGCCAGTAGCGGATTGGACAGCTATCGCGAGCAGTACTTC. It specifies CASSGLDSYREQYF.

This sequence joins TRBV5-8 and TRBJ2-4; TRBD1 aligns across 9 bases. V lost 5 bases and J lost 7; bases outside the gene matches: 10. The CDR3 spans 15 residues. CDR1 is SGHTS, CDR2 YDEGEE, per germline. The chain's CDR3 is CASSYRGQSGNIQYF. The CDR3 region has the DNA TGTGCCAGCAGTTACAGGGGGCAGTCTGGGAACATTCAGTACTTC.

The chain couples TRBV18 to TRBJ1-2, with TRBD1 matching 7 bases. Germline loops: CDR1 KGHSH, CDR2 LQKENI. The CDR3 contains 14 residues. Trimming cost V 2 bases and J 4 bases; bases outside gene matches: 4. CDR3 region: CASSPTGDLYGYTF. Written as DNA, the CDR3 is TGTGCCAGCTCACCAACAGGGGACCTCTATGGCTACACCTTC. Together with reference TRBV18 and TRBJ1-2, the CDR3 gives the full variable domain: NAGVMQNPRHLVRRRGQEARLRCSPMKGHSHVYWYRQLPEEGLKFMVYLQKENIIDESGMPKERFSAEFPKEGPSILRIQQVVRGDSAAYFCASSPTGDLYGYTFGSGTRLTVV.

The rearrangement joins TRBV23-1 to TRBJ2-3, with D perhaps matching TRBD1 (6 bases). TRBV23-1 is known as an ORF, though its function is uncertain. The CDR3 totals 16 residues. Trimming left V 2 bases short and J 3 bases short, with 15 bases between. The CDR3 DNA is TGCGCCAGCAGTCAACGGCAGACAGGTTTAACAGATACGCAGTATTTT. It specifies CASSQRQTGLTDTQYF.

The rearrangement links TRBV4-1 to TRBJ2-4; D may be TRBD2 (6 bases). There are 16 residues in the CDR3. The germline V gene encodes CDR1 MGHRA and CDR2 YSYEKL. The V end was cut by 0 bases, the J end by 1 base, with 10 bases between. CDR3 DNA: TGCGCCAGCAGCCAAGATGCGGGGTTGGCCAAAAACATTCAGTACTTC. Amino acid sequence: CASSQDAGLAKNIQYF.

The count of this clone is one. This rearrangement joins TRBV5-1 to TRBJ1-1, with a tentative D call TRBD1 (6 bases). The CDR3 is made up of 15 amino acids. The germline V and J ends were trimmed by 4 bases and 5 bases, with 18 bases remaining between them. Germline lookup yields CDR1 SGHRS and CDR2 YFSETQ. The CDR3 is CASSKESGTNTEAFF. The CDR3 DNA reads as TGCGCCAGCAGCAAGGAGAGCGGGACAAATACTGAAGCTTTCTTT.

The chain is built from TRBV28 and TRBJ1-2; unclear D gene. Germline V CDR1 and CDR2: MDHEN, SYDVKM. V was cut by 5 bases and J by 2 bases, with 21 bases left in between. This CDR3 has 17 amino acids. The CDR3 DNA reads TGTGCCAGCAGTCCCCCCCCCTCCGCAACCGAGAACTATGGCTACACCTTC. As protein: CASSPPPSATENYGYTF.

J is TRBJ2-7 and V is TRBV5-1; 7 nucleotides agree with TRBD1. The CDR3 runs to 13 residues. V trimming: 2 bases; J trimming: 4 bases; junction bases outside the gene matches: 3. From germline, CDR1 is SGHRS and CDR2 YFSETQ. The CDR3 protein is CASSFGTAYEQYF. CDR3 nucleotide sequence: TGCGCCAGCAGCTTCGGGACAGCGTACGAGCAGTACTTC.

The rearrangement links TRBV5-1 to TRBJ1-1; D call uncertain. The CDR3 covers 12 residues. CDR1 and CDR2 (germline): SGHRS, YFSETQ. Trimming took off 1 base at V and 4 bases at J, with 5 bases between the two ends. The chain's CDR3 is CASSLSSTEAFF. The CDR3, as DNA: TGCGCCAGCAGCTTGTCGAGCACTGAAGCTTTCTTT. The whole variable domain, remainder taken from reference TRBV5-1 and TRBJ1-1, is KAGVTQTPRYLIKTRGQQVTLSCSPISGHRSVSWYQQTPGQGLQFLFEYFSETQRNKGNFPGRFSGRQFSNSRSEMNVSTLELGDSALYLCASSLSSTEAFFGQGTRLTVV.

V usage is TRBV5-4 and J usage is TRBJ2-3, with D uncertain. The length of the CDR3 is 16 residues. From germline, CDR1 is SGHNT and CDR2 YYREEE (reference sequence). V was shortened by 4 bases and J by 0 bases, with 15 bases between the two germline ends. CDR3 protein: CASSVGWPTSTDTQYF. The DNA for the CDR3 is TGTGCCAGCAGCGTCGGGTGGCCTACTAGCACAGATACGCAGTATTTT.

The V and J genes are TRBV7-9 and TRBJ2-2, with 11 bases lining up with TRBD1. V shed 5 bases and J 3 bases; nucleotides not matched to a gene: 5. Germline values: CDR1 SEHNR, CDR2 FQNEAQ (reference sequence). CDR3 length equals 16 residues. The CDR3 nucleotides read TGTGCCAGCAGCCCCGGGGACAGGGGGGACACCGGGGAGCTGTTTTTT. Encoded protein: CASSPGDRGDTGELFF.

The chain couples TRBV30 to TRBJ1-5; a possible D gene is TRBD1 (5 bases). Trimming stripped 2 bases from V and 2 bases from J, with 7 bases between. CDR1 and CDR2 from the germline V gene are GTSNPN and SVGIG (reference sequence). The CDR3 is 13 residues long. The chain's CDR3 is CAWSMGGNQPQHF. The CDR3 nucleotides read TGTGCCTGGAGTATGGGGGGCAATCAGCCCCAGCATTTT.

This chain uses TRBV10-1 with TRBJ1-2; D not resolved. The CDR3 contains 14 residues. Germline V gene data show CDR1 as WNHNN and CDR2 as SYGVQD (reference sequence). V gave up 4 bases and J gave up 3 bases, with 12 bases separating them. The CDR3 DNA sequence: TGCGCCAGCAGTGCCGGCCCTAGGGACTATGGCTACACCTTC. It is translated as CASSAGPRDYGYTF.

This clone was counted between two and nine times. For the CDR3, the DNA is TGTGCCAGCAGATCCACCGGGGGCAATCAGCCCCAGCATTTT. Translation gives CASRSTGGNQPQHF. V usage is TRBV6-6 and J usage is TRBJ1-5; D not resolved. This CDR3 comprises 14 residues. Germline loops: CDR1 MNHNY, CDR2 SVGAGI (reference sequence). Trimming took off 6 bases at V and 2 bases at J, with 11 bases between the two ends.

This chain connects TRBV28 to TRBJ2-7; D is ambiguous. Germline CDR1 and CDR2: MDHEN and SYDVKM. The CDR3 has 14 amino acids. The V and J ends lost 4 bases and 4 bases respectively, with 14 bases between them. CDR3 sequence reads: CASSYRTARYEQYF. In nucleotides, the CDR3 is TGTGCCAGCAGTTACCGGACGGCGAGATACGAGCAGTACTTC.

In its sample, this clone was seen a few times. The chain is built from TRBV14 and TRBJ2-7, with D uncertain. Deletions cut 9 bases from V and 1 base from J, with 16 bases between. The length of the CDR3 is 14 residues. CDR1 is SGHDN, CDR2 FVKESK, per germline. DNA of the CDR3: TGTGCCAGTACGGATGTTGGCTGGTCCTACGAGCAGTACTTC. This gives the protein CASTDVGWSYEQYF.

This chain connects TRBV2 to TRBJ2-3; TRBD2 agrees at 9 bases. The junction had 8 bases not matched to a gene; V was cut back by 6 bases and J by 4 bases. This CDR3 has 15 residues. CDR1 is SNHLY and CDR2 is FYNNEI in the germline V gene. CDR3: CASRLTSGLSDTQYF. The CDR3 DNA reads as TGTGCCAGCAGACTCACTAGCGGGTTGTCAGATACGCAGTATTTT.

The DNA for the CDR3 is TGTGCCAGCAGCTTATCTACTCGCTCCTACAATGAGCAGTTCTTC. Translation: CASSLSTRSYNEQFF. The chain uses TRBV7-3 and TRBJ2-1; D remains ambiguous. This CDR3 comprises 15 residues. Germline lookup yields CDR1 SGHTA and CDR2 FQGTGA. V lost 2 bases to trimming and J lost 0 bases, with 8 bases between them.